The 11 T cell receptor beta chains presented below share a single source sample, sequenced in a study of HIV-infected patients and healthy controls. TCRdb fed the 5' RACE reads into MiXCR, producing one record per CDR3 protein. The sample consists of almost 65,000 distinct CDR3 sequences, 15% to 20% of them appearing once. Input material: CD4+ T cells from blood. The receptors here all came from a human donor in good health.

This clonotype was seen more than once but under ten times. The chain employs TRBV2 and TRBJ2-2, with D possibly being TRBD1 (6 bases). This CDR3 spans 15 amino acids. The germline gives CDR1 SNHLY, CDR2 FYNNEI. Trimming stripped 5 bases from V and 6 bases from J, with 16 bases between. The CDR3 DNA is TGTGCCAGCAGTCCGCGACCAGGACAGTCCGGGGAGCTGTTTTTT. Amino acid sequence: CASSPRPGQSGELFF.

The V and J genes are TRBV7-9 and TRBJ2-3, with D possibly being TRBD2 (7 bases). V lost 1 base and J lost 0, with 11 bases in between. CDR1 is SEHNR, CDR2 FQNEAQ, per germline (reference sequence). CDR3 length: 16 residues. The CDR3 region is CASSLGGGRSTDTQYF. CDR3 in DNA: TGTGCCAGCAGCTTAGGGGGGGGCAGGAGCACAGATACGCAGTATTTT.

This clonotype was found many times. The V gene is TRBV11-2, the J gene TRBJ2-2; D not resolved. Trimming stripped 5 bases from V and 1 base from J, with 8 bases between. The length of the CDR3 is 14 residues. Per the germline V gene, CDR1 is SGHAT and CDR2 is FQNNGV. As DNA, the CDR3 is TGTGCCAGCAGCATTAGTGTGAACACCGGGGAGCTGTTTTTT. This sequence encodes CASSISVNTGELFF.

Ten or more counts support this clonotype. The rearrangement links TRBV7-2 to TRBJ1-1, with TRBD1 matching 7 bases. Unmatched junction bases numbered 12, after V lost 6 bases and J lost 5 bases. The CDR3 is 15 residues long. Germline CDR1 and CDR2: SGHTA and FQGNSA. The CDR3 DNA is TGTGCCAGCAGGGCTCAGGTCGACAGGGTGACTGAAGCTTTCTTT. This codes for CASRAQVDRVTEAFF.

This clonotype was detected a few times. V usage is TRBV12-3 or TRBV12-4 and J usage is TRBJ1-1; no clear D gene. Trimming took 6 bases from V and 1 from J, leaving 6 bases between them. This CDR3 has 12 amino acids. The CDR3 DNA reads TGTGCCAGCAGGGGCAAGAACACTGAAGCTTTCTTT. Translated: CASRGKNTEAFF.

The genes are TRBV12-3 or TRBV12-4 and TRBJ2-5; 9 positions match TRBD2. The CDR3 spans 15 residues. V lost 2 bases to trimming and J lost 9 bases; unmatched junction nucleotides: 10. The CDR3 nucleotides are TGTGCCAGCAGTTTAAGGCTAGCGGGAAACACGGCCCAGTACTTC. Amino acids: CASSLRLAGNTAQYF.

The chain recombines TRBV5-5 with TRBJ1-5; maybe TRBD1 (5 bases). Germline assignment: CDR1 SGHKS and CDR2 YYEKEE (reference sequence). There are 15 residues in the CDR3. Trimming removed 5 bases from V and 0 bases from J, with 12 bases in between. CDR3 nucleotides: TGTGCCAGCAGTCCGGACGGACATAGCAATCAGCCCCAGCATTTT. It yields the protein CASSPDGHSNQPQHF.

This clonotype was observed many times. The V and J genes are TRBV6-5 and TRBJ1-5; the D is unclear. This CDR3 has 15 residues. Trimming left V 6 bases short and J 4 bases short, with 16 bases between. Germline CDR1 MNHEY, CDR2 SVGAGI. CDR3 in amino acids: CASRTDGSGNQPQHF. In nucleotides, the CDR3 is TGTGCCAGCAGGACCGACGGCTCAGGAAATCAGCCCCAGCATTTT.

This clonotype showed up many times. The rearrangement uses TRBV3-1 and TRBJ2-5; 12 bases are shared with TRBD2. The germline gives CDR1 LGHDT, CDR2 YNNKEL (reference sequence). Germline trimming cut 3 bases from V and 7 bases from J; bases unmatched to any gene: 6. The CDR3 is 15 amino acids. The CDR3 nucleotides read TGTGCCAGCAGCCAGGTTTTACTAGCGGGAGGGACCCAGTACTTC. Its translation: CASSQVLLAGGTQYF.

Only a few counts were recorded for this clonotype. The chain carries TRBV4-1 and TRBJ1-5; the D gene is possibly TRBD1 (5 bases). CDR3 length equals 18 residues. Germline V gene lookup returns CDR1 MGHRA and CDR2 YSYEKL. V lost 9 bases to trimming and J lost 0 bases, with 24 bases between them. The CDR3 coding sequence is TGCGCCAGGATCCGAGGGCAGGGTCCGCCAAATAGCAATCAGCCCCAGCATTTT. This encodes CARIRGQGPPNSNQPQHF.

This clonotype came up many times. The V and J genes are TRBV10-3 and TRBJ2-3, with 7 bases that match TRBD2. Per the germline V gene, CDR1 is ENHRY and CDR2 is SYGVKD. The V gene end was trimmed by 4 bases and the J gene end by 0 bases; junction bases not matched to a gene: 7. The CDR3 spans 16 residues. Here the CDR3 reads CAISGSSGASTDTQYF. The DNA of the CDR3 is TGTGCCATCAGTGGTTCAAGCGGGGCTAGCACAGATACGCAGTATTTT.